This T cell receptor beta chain appears in the sequencing data of a study of blood T cell repertoires in COVID-19. Study in general: Nucleic acid was either cDNA or gDNA, and it came from T cells, B-cell-depleted T cells, or PBMCs.

This clone has just one count. Assay: immunoSEQ multiplex PCR; the TCRdb copy retains only in-frame clones and omits some. The table records under 200,000 clones, about 85% of them present only once. Categorization into cohorts depended on clinical history that participants reported. Two negative PCRs, clearance, or symptom resolution characterized the recovered Cohort 3 donors. The clonotype comes from a woman between 50 and 59 years old who had recovered from COVID-19. Material for sequencing was PBMCs or T cells enriched from blood (not recorded which).

The CDR3 loop reads CASKLLGVLSTEAFF. The DNA for the CDR3 is TGTGCCAGCAAGCTCCTAGGGGTACTGAGCACTGAAGCTTTCTTT. The chain combines TRBV6-6 with TRBJ1-1, with D possibly being TRBD1 (5 bases). Deletions cut 7 bases from V and 4 bases from J, with 19 bases between. The germline V gene encodes CDR1 MNHNY and CDR2 SVGAGI (reference sequence). The CDR3 spans 15 residues.